This T cell receptor beta chain came from a study of T cell repertoires in cytomegalovirus infection. Overall study findings and caveats: Using cumulative public TCR beta family frequency, the authors identified those who carried CMV together with the relevant HLA.

About this clonotype: Antigen unknown.

One entry per CDR3 protein, called by TCRdb with MiXCR from the reads. This sample yields some 220,000 distinct CDR3 sequences, of which 9% to 15% are seen a single time; 1.6% belongs to the top ten. V gave up 6 bases and J gave up 4 bases, with 12 bases separating them. Germline loops: CDR1 LGHNT, CDR2 FRNRAP. CDR3 length: 13 amino acids. The chain has TRBV12-5 and TRBJ1-2; D unresolved. The specimen was PBMCs. The clonotype was recovered from a human donor in good health (CMV status not recorded). Some clones in this sample may be carry-over from other donors' samples. The chain's CDR3 is CASGRTLGYGYTF. The CDR3 DNA follows: TGTGCTAGTGGCCGGACCTTAGGCTATGGCTACACCTTC.